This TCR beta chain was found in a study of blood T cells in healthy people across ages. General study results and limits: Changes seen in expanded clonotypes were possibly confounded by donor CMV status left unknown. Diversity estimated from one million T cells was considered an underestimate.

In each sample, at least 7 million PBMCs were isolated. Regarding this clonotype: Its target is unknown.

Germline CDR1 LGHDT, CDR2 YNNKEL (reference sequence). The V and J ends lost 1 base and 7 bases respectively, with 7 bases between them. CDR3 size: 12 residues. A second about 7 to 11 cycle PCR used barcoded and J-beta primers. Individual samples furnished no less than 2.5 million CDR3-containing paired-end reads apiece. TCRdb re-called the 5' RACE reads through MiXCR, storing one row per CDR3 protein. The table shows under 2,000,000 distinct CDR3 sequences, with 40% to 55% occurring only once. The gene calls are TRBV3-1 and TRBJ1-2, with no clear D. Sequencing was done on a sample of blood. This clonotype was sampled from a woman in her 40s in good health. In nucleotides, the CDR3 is TGTGCCAGCAGCCAAGGGGCGCCTGGCTACACCTTC. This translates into CASSQGAPGYTF. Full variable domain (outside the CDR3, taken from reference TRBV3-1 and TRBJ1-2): DTAVSQTPKYLVTQMGNDKSIKCEQNLGHDTMYWYKQDSKKFLKIMFSYNNKELIINETVPNRFSPKSPDKAHLNLHINSLELGDSAVYFCASSQGAPGYTFGSGTRLTVV.